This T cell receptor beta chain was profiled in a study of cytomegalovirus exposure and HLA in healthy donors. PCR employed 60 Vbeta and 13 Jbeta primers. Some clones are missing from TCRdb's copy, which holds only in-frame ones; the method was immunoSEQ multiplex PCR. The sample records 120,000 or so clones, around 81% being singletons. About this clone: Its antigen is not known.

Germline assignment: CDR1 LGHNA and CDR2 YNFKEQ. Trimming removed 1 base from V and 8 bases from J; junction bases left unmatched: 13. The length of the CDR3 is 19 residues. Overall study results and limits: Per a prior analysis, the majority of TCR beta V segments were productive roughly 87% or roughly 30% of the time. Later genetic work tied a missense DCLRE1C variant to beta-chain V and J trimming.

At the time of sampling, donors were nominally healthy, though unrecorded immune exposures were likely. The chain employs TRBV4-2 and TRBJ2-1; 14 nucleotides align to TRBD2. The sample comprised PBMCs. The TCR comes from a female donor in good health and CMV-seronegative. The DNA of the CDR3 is TGTGCCAGCAGCCAAGCCCACCGACTAGCGGGGGGGTGGGGTGATGAGCAGTTCTTC. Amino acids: CASSQAHRLAGGWGDEQFF.